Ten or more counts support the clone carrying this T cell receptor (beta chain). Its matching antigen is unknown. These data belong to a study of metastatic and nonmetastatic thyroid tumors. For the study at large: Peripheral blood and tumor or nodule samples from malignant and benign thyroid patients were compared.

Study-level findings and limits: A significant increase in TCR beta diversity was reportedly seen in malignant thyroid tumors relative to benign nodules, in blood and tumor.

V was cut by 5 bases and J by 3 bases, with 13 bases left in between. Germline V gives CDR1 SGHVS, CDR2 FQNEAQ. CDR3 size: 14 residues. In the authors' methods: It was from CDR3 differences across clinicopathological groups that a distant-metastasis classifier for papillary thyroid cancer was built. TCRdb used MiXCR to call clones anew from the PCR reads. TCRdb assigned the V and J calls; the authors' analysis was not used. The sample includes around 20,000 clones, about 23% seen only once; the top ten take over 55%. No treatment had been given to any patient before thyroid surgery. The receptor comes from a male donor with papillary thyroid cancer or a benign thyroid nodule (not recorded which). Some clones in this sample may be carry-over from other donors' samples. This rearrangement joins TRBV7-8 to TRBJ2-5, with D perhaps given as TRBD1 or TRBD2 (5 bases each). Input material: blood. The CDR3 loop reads CASSPRDVEETQYF. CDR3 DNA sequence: TGTGCCAGCAGCCCCCGGGACGTAGAAGAGACCCAGTACTTC.